Following are 30 T cell receptor beta chains from one sample sequenced in a study. Tregs were sorted as CD4+CD25+CD127-/low cells. TCRdb re-called the 5' RACE reads through MiXCR, storing one row per CDR3 protein. Here the sample table reports approximately 94 distinct CDR3 sequences. Sequences were obtained from Tregs sorted from blood. Every receptor here comes from a female donor with breast cancer.

This clonotype occurred a few times. Because the library targeted alpha chains, this beta chain is an off-target read whose size means little. The V call is TRBV5-6, the J call TRBJ2-3; D might be TRBD1 (6 bases). The germline V gene has CDR1 SGHDT and CDR2 YYEEEE. The length of the CDR3 is 13 residues. Trimming pared 4 bases from V and 6 bases from J, leaving 12 bases between. The CDR3 sequence: CASSPTGADTQYF. Here the CDR3 DNA reads TGTGCCAGCAGCCCGACAGGAGCGGATACGCAGTATTTT.

On this clonotype itself: A read error may produce the germline difference seen at one junction end. A library made for alpha chains picked up this beta chain off target, so its size means little. V gene TRBV6-5 combines with J gene TRBJ1-5; D possibly corresponds to TRBD1 (5 bases). Germline CDR1 reads MNHEY; CDR2 reads SVGAGI. CDR3 length: 15 residues. The CDR3 region has the DNA TGTGCCAGCAGTCACTCGAGGGGACCCAATCAGCCCCAGCATTTT. Its translation is CASSHSRGPNQPQHF.

Of note for this clonotype: Germline and junction disagree at one end, which may indicate a read error. The size of this beta chain means little, since it is a stray read in a library made for alpha chains. The chain is built from TRBV12-3 or TRBV12-4 and TRBJ1-4; D not resolved. This CDR3 is 14 amino acids long. The DNA for the CDR3 is TGTGCCAGCAGTTCGGTCCCGTGGACGGAAAAACTGTTCTTT. Amino acids: CASSSVPWTEKLFF.

In the case of this clonotype: Mismatch with germline at one junction end may stem from a read error. This beta chain slipped into a library made for alpha chains as a stray read, so its size is not meaningful. J is TRBJ2-3 and V is TRBV30, with 8 bases identical to TRBD2. The CDR3 is 17 residues long. Germline V gene sequence: CDR1 GTSNPN, CDR2 SVGIG (reference sequence). This chain's CDR3 is CAWSRSGLVSLTDTQYF. In nucleotides, the CDR3 is TGTGCCTGGAGTCGATCGGGACTAGTTTCTCTCACAGATACGCAGTATTTC.

A note on this clonotype: The library was built for alpha chains, so this beta chain is an off-target read and its size means little. The rearrangement links TRBV5-1 to TRBJ2-7; unclear D gene. CDR3 length: 14 residues. Between the trimmed V and J ends, which lost 0 bases and 0 bases, there was a span of 7 bases. In germline, CDR1 is SGHRS, CDR2 YFSETQ. The CDR3 here is CASSLEVYSYEQYF. The DNA for the CDR3 is TGCGCCAGCAGCTTGGAGGTTTACTCCTACGAGCAGTACTTC.

As concerns this clonotype: A library prepared for alpha chains yielded this beta chain as an off-target read; its size is of little meaning. The genes are TRBV12-3 or TRBV12-4 and TRBJ2-3; D is possibly TRBD1 or TRBD2 (5 bases each). The CDR3 covers 15 residues. Trimming took 4 bases from V and 6 from J, leaving 17 bases between them. The DNA of the CDR3 is TGTGCCAGCAGTTCTCCGGGACGGGGCGTGGATACGCAGTATTTT. Translating gives CASSSPGRGVDTQYF.

This clonotype was counted a single time. This beta chain lies outside the target of a library built for alpha chains; its clone size means little. Written as DNA, the CDR3 is TGTGCCAGTCAGGGGGAGGATACTGAAGCTTTCTTT. Translated, it gives CASQGEDTEAFF. The gene calls are TRBV12-3 or TRBV12-4 and TRBJ1-1, with TRBD1 matching over 7 bases. This CDR3 contains 12 residues. Unmatched junction bases numbered 6, after V lost 9 bases and J lost 5 bases.

This clonotype appeared a single time. Within a library made for alpha chains, this beta chain is off target, and its count is uninformative. The V gene is TRBV11-2, the J gene TRBJ2-3, with 8 bases aligning to TRBD2. The CDR3 spans 12 residues. V gave up 7 bases and J gave up 14 bases; unmatched junction bases: 11. Germline V lookup: CDR1 SGHAT, CDR2 FQNNGV. CDR3 sequence: CASTSAGLVLYF. The CDR3 DNA sequence: TGTGCCAGCACCTCGGCGGGACTAGTGTTGTATTTT.

Concerning this clonotype itself: Since it is a stray read in a library aimed at alpha chains, this beta chain has a size that is not meaningful. The CDR3 coding sequence is TGCAGCGTTGGAGAACCCAGATCTGGAAACACCATATATTTT. Encoded protein: CSVGEPRSGNTIYF. This chain links TRBV29-1 with TRBJ1-3; D is ambiguous. The CDR3 totals 14 residues. The V gene lost 4 bases and the J gene lost 1 base, with 11 bases spanning the gap. Germline V lookup: CDR1 SQVTM, CDR2 ANQGSEA.

On this clonotype itself: Since it is a stray read in a library aimed at alpha chains, this beta chain has a size that is not meaningful. The gene calls are TRBV5-1 and TRBJ1-2; D remains unclear. The V end lost 2 bases, the J end lost 1 base, and 9 bases lay between the germline ends. Per the germline V gene, CDR1 is SGHRS and CDR2 is YFSETQ. The CDR3 sequence is 14 residues long. For the CDR3, the DNA is TGCGCCAGCAGCTTATCCGGCAGTAACTATGGCTACACCTTC. Its protein is CASSLSGSNYGYTF.

About this clonotype: This beta chain came through as a stray read in a library set up for alpha chains, and its size says little. V gene TRBV12-3 or TRBV12-4 combines with J gene TRBJ1-2; perhaps TRBD1 as D (5 bases). The CDR3 runs 14 residues. V lost 8 bases and J lost 0, with 13 bases in between. The chain's CDR3 is CASGGYIPNYGYTF. In DNA, the CDR3 is TGTGCCAGCGGGGGGTACATTCCTAACTATGGCTACACCTTC.

As for this clonotype: This beta chain slipped into a library made for alpha chains as a stray read, so its size is not meaningful. The chain recombines TRBV29-1 with TRBJ2-3, with D perhaps given as TRBD1 or TRBD2 (5 bases each). Germline CDR1 reads SQVTM; CDR2 reads ANQGSEA. The V end lost 5 bases, the J end lost 3 bases, and 12 bases lay between the germline ends. This CDR3 region has 13 residues. The CDR3 loop reads CSVRDGNTDTQYF. The DNA of the CDR3 is TGCAGCGTTAGGGACGGGAATACAGATACGCAGTATTTT.

Remarks on this clonotype: Since it is a stray read in a library aimed at alpha chains, this beta chain has a size that is not meaningful. The chain carries TRBV5-5 and TRBJ1-2, with D perhaps matching TRBD1 (6 bases). Looked up from germline, CDR1 is SGHKS and CDR2 is YYEKEE (reference sequence). The V end lost 4 bases, the J end lost 5 bases, and 15 bases lay between the germline ends. The CDR3 contains 14 residues. The CDR3 DNA sequence: TGTGCCAGCAGCGGAGCCAGCACAGGGTATGGCTACACCTTC. Translated: CASSGASTGYGYTF. Full variable domain (missing parts from reference TRBV5-5 and TRBJ1-2): DAGVTQSPTHLIKTRGQQVTLRCSPISGHKSVSWYQQVLGQGPQFIFQYYEKEERGRGNFPDRFSARQFPNYSSELNVNALLLGDSALYLCASSGASTGYGYTFGSGTRLTVV.

In regard to this clonotype: The library was designed around alpha chains, so this beta chain is a stray read whose abundance carries little weight. This chain connects TRBV5-1 to TRBJ2-3, with D possibly being TRBD1 (5 bases). Germline CDR1 and CDR2: SGHRS and YFSETQ. V gave up 2 bases and J gave up 0 bases, with 7 bases separating them. This CDR3 contains 14 residues. Here the CDR3 DNA reads TGCGCCAGCAGCTTTGGACAAAGCACAGATACGCAGTATTTT. Its protein product is CASSFGQSTDTQYF.

This clonotype was seen more than once but under ten times. Being off target in a library aimed at alpha chains, this beta chain has a size of little meaning. The rearrangement links TRBV12-3 or TRBV12-4 to TRBJ1-2; D remains unclear. V was cut by 7 bases and J by 1 base, with 16 bases left in between. The CDR3 is made up of 15 amino acids. CDR3 protein: CASNKLGLVNYGYTF. CDR3 coding DNA: TGTGCCAGCAACAAATTAGGATTAGTTAACTATGGCTACACCTTC.

Comments on this clonotype: Because the library targeted alpha chains, this beta chain is an off-target read whose size means little. This chain uses TRBV7-2 with TRBJ2-7; unclear D gene. The CDR3 covers 14 residues. Germline V CDR1 and CDR2: SGHTA, FQGNSA. Trimming removed 3 bases from V and 2 bases from J, with 11 bases in between. The CDR3 DNA reads as TGTGCCAGCAGCTTGTGGACGGATACCTACGAGCAGTACTTC. This translates into CASSLWTDTYEQYF.

To note about this clonotype: One end of the junction varies from germline; a read error may be responsible. This beta chain is a stray read from a library made for alpha chains; its abundance is not meaningful. This chain connects TRBV5-1 to TRBJ1-1, with no clear D. Germline V gene data show CDR1 as SGHRS and CDR2 as YFSETQ. CDR3 length: 13 amino acids. The CDR3: CASSSASGSRLTF. CDR3 nucleotide sequence: TGCGCCAGCAGCTCGGCCAGTGGCTCTAGGTTGACCTTT. Using reference TRBV5-1 and TRBJ1-1 for the parts outside the CDR3, the full variable domain is KAGVTQTPRYLIKTRGQQVTLSCSPISGHRSVSWYQQTPGQGLQFLFEYFSETQRNKGNFPGRFSGRQFSNSRSEMNVSTLELGDSALYLCASSSASGSRLTFGQGTRLTVV.

This clonotype was detected once. This beta chain slipped into a library made for alpha chains as a stray read, so its size is not meaningful. The chain couples TRBV5-1 to TRBJ1-1, with 7 bases that match TRBD1. With 2 bases clipped from V and 6 bases from J, the junction kept 4 bases outside the gene matches. The V gene's germline CDR1 is SGHRS and CDR2 YFSETQ. The CDR3 has 13 amino acids. The CDR3 protein is CASSLGGRAEAFF. In DNA form, the CDR3 reads TGCGCCAGCAGCTTAGGGGGCAGGGCTGAAGCTTTCTTT.

About this clonotype itself: Within a library made for alpha chains, this beta chain is off target, and its count is uninformative. The chain is built from TRBV12-3 or TRBV12-4 and TRBJ1-2; tentative D call: TRBD1 (5 bases). The V end was cut by 2 bases, the J end by 4 bases, with 14 bases between. The CDR3 loop spans 15 amino acids. The CDR3 loop is CASSLSRRTLYGYTF. The CDR3 DNA reads as TGTGCCAGCAGTTTATCGCGTAGGACACTCTATGGCTACACCTTC.

In regard to this clonotype: A library made for alpha chains picked up this beta chain off target, so its size means little. The chain has TRBV12-3 or TRBV12-4 and TRBJ1-2, with no clear D. V was trimmed by 6 bases and J by 6 bases, leaving 17 bases between them. The CDR3 totals 14 residues. The CDR3 here is CASSPTRTTDGYTF. DNA for the CDR3: TGTGCCAGCAGCCCGACACGCACCACTGATGGCTACACCTTC.

About this clonotype itself: This beta chain slipped into a library made for alpha chains as a stray read, so its size is not meaningful. The chain links TRBV5-1 to TRBJ1-1; tentatively, D is TRBD1 (5 bases). The CDR3 runs to 14 residues. V lost 6 bases, J lost 4 bases, and 16 bases lay in between. In germline, CDR1 is SGHRS, CDR2 YFSETQ. The CDR3 nucleotides read TGCGCCAGCACCAATATCGCGGGGGGCACTGAAGCTTTCTTT. This translates into CASTNIAGGTEAFF.

For this clonotype: This beta chain is an unintended read in a library built for alpha chains; its size means little. The J gene is TRBJ2-7, the V gene TRBV27; tentatively, D is TRBD1 or TRBD2 (5 bases each). The length of the CDR3 is 14 residues. Trimming shortened V by 2 bases and J by 7 bases, and 15 bases separated the two germline ends. Per the germline V gene, CDR1 is MNHEY and CDR2 is SMNVEV (reference sequence). In DNA, the CDR3 is TGTGCCAGCAGTTTAGCGGCCGGGGCATGGGAGCAGTACTTC. Its protein is CASSLAAGAWEQYF.

Regarding this clonotype: The library was prepared for alpha chains; this beta chain is a stray read, so its frequency means little. The chain recombines TRBV5-4 with TRBJ2-1; tentative D call: TRBD2 (5 bases). This CDR3 has 16 amino acids. V lost 4 bases to trimming and J lost 0 bases, with 14 bases between them. The germline V gene has CDR1 SGHNT and CDR2 YYREEE (reference sequence). The CDR3 nucleotides are TGTGCCAGCAGCCCCGCAGCGGAGAGCTCCTACAATGAGCAGTTCTTC. Its protein is CASSPAAESSYNEQFF. The full variable domain, rest sourced from reference TRBV5-4 and TRBJ2-1, is ETGVTQSPTHLIKTRGQQVTLRCSSQSGHNTVSWYQQALGQGPQFIFQYYREEENGRGNFPPRFSGLQFPNYSSELNVNALELDDSALYLCASSPAAESSYNEQFFGPGTRLTVL.

Note on this clonotype: The library was designed around alpha chains, so this beta chain is a stray read whose abundance carries little weight. This chain links TRBV7-6 with TRBJ2-1, with D perhaps TRBD2 (6 bases). This CDR3 has 13 amino acids. Trimming shortened V by 4 bases and J by 7 bases, and 11 bases separated the two germline ends. Germline lookup yields CDR1 SGHVS and CDR2 FNYEAQ. In nucleotides, the CDR3 is TGTGCCAGCAGCTCGGGACTCCGGAATGAGCAGTTCTTC. It yields the protein CASSSGLRNEQFF.

As to this clonotype: Since the library was made to target alpha chains, this beta chain is a stray read and its abundance is not meaningful. V usage is TRBV2 and J usage is TRBJ2-5; weak D call: TRBD1 (6 bases). Trimming shortened V by 7 bases and J by 5 bases, and 20 bases separated the two germline ends. CDR1 is SNHLY and CDR2 is FYNNEI in the germline V gene. The CDR3 consists of 15 residues. In DNA form, the CDR3 reads TGTGCCAGCAAAAAAGGGGGACCCCTGTGGGAGACCCAGTACTTC. Encoded protein: CASKKGGPLWETQYF.

Comments on this clonotype: This beta chain appears as a stray read in a library generated for alpha chains; its size is not informative. CDR3 bases: TGTGCCAGCAGCTTAGTTTACGGGAGCTCCTACGAGCAGTACTTC. Its protein is CASSLVYGSSYEQYF. The rearrangement joins TRBV7-2 to TRBJ2-7, with D tentatively TRBD2 (6 bases). The V gene lost 1 base and the J gene lost 0 bases, with 10 bases spanning the gap. The CDR3 length is 15 residues. The germline CDR1 and CDR2 sequences are SGHTA and FQGNSA.

As concerns this clonotype: Within a library made for alpha chains, this beta chain is off target, and its count is uninformative. V usage is TRBV11-2 and J usage is TRBJ2-1; 8 bases fit TRBD1. Germline CDR1 SGHAT, CDR2 FQNNGV. The trim removed 5 bases at V and 6 bases at J, leaving 15 bases unmatched. The length of the CDR3 is 17 residues. The DNA for the CDR3 is TGTGCCAGCAGCAACCCAGGGACAGGCTTATGCGGCAATGAGCAGTTCTTC. Amino acid sequence: CASSNPGTGLCGNEQFF.

To note about this clonotype: Because the library targeted alpha chains, this beta chain is an off-target read whose size means little. V gene TRBV12-3 or TRBV12-4 combines with J gene TRBJ1-2; no clear D gene. This CDR3 comprises 12 residues. The V gene lost 2 bases and the J gene lost 4 bases, with 5 bases spanning the gap. Here the CDR3 reads CASSLQSYGYTF. The DNA of the CDR3 is TGTGCCAGCAGTTTACAGAGCTATGGCTACACCTTC.

Comment on this clonotype: Being off target in a library aimed at alpha chains, this beta chain has a size of little meaning. The chain carries TRBV7-8 and TRBJ1-2; TRBD1 is a possible D gene (6 bases). The CDR3 runs to 13 residues. The V end was cut by 5 bases, the J end by 8 bases, with 15 bases between. Per the germline V gene, CDR1 is SGHVS and CDR2 is FQNEAQ. CDR3 coding DNA: TGTGCCAGCAGCCAACAGGGCTCGGGCGGCTACACCTTC. This codes for CASSQQGSGGYTF.

This clonotype was recorded once. This beta chain was picked up by a library intended for alpha chains and is off target, so its count carries little meaning. The V call is TRBV6-6, the J call TRBJ2-5, with 8 nucleotides matching TRBD2. Unmatched junction bases numbered 12, after V lost 5 bases and J lost 1 base. The CDR3 is 17 amino acids. Germline V gives CDR1 MNHNY, CDR2 SVGAGI (reference sequence). The CDR3 region is CASSVREVAGGQETQYF. The DNA of the CDR3 is TGTGCCAGCAGTGTTAGGGAGGTGGCGGGAGGCCAAGAGACCCAGTACTTC.